Listed below are T cell receptor beta chains from one sample, sequenced in a study of shared clonotypes between healthy human individuals. Sequencing used immunoSEQ multiplex PCR; TCRdb keeps in-frame clones, though not all of them. The table lists more than 200,000 clones, over 50% of them singletons. Specimen: memory CD4+ T cells sorted from blood. The receptors stem from a man younger than 40 in good health. Each CDR3 is given with its conserved first and last residue. The D gene is left open where the match is weak. Size is omitted from some rows. Given values are once, few, many or a class for expanded clones.

CASSIDFGGGEDTQYF	TGTGCCAGTAGTATAGATTTTGGCGGAGGGGAAGATACGCAGTATTTT	-	TRBV19	TRBJ2-3	16	-
CASSSTSDKRRSYNEQFF	TGTGCCAGCAGCTCCACTAGCGACAAAAGGAGATCCTACAATGAGCAGTTCTTC	-	TRBV11-1	TRBJ2-1	18	TRBD2
CSVNTAGQGTDTQYF	TGCAGCGTTAACACGGCCGGACAGGGGACAGATACGCAGTATTTT	few	TRBV29-1	TRBJ2-3	15	TRBD1
CASSVDMNYGYTF	TGCGCCAGCAGCGTCGACATGAACTATGGCTACACCTTC	few	TRBV5-1	TRBJ1-2	13	-
CASSPVPGQGGEGTQYF	TGTGCCAGCAGCCCCGTCCCGGGACAGGGGGGTGAGGGGACCCAGTACTTC	-	TRBV7-9	TRBJ2-5	17	TRBD1
CASSLIRGGTDTDTQYF	TGTGCCAGCAGCTTAATACGGGGCGGCACCGACACAGATACGCAGTATTTT	-	TRBV7-9	TRBJ2-3	17	-
CASSKSPVIEGQFF	TGTGCCAGTAGTAAATCCCCGGTTATCGAGGGGCAGTTCTTC	few	TRBV19	TRBJ2-1	14	-
CASRSYGQGQTQYF	TGTGCCAGCAGATCCTACGGGCAGGGCCAGACCCAGTACTTC	-	TRBV6-6	TRBJ2-5	14	-
CSGRQGRTGELFF	TGCAGCGGGAGACAGGGACGGACCGGGGAGCTGTTTTTT	once	TRBV29-1	TRBJ2-2	13	TRBD1
CASSPRTGGLSVGAFF	TGTGCCAGCAGCCCTCGGACAGGGGGACTGTCCGTCGGAGCTTTCTTT	-	TRBV7-2	TRBJ1-1	16	TRBD1
CASSAEQGWNGYTF	TGTGCCAGCAGCGCGGAACAGGGTTGGAATGGCTACACCTTC	-	TRBV5-4	TRBJ1-2	14	-
CAISEFSNPDRYEQYF	TGTGCCATCAGTGAGTTTTCTAATCCGGACAGATACGAGCAGTACTTC	-	TRBV10-3	TRBJ2-7	16	-